Listed here is a single T cell receptor (beta chain). Its antigen is as yet unknown. The library came from three nested PCR rounds adapted from ARM-PCR protocols. MiXCR, run by TCRdb on the multiplex PCR reads, gives a single entry per CDR3 protein. The table shows 78,000 or so distinct CDR3 sequences, with around 86% occurring only once. The entry originates in a study of tumor and adjacent non-tumor tissue in lung cancer. Study information: Histology: about a dozen adenocarcinoma, 2 squamous cell carcinoma, 1 small cell lung cancer. Points from the study as a whole: Shorter survival was associated with higher TCR diversity in tumors. Tumor tissue had significantly higher TCR diversity than normal lung.

This sample's RNA came from whole unsorted tissue. Chemotherapy-naive patients with new lung cancer underwent thoracic surgery in China, August–late 2014. The germline V gene has CDR1 SGDLS and CDR2 YYNGEE. V was pared by 0 bases and J by 1 base, with 5 bases of the junction left unmatched. This CDR3 has 17 residues. The rearrangement joins TRBV9 to TRBJ2-3, with TRBD2 matching over 10 bases. The sample comprised lung tumor tissue. This sequence was found in a woman in her fifties or sixties with non-small cell lung cancer. The CDR3 is CASSVVPSGRGTDTQYF. In DNA form, the CDR3 reads TGTGCCAGCAGCGTAGTCCCAAGCGGGAGGGGCACAGATACGCAGTATTTT.